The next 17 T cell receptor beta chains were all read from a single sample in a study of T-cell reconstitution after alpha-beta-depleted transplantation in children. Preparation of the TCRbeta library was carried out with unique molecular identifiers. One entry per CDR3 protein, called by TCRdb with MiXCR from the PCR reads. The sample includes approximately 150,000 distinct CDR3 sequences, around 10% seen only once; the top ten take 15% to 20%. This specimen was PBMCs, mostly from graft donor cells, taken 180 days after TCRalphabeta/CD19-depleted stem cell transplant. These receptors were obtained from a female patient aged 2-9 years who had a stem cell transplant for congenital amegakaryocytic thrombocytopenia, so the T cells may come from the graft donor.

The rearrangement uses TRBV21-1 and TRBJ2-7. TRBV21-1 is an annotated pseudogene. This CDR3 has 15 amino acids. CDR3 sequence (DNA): TGTGCCAGCAGCAAAGTGGCGTGCAGCTCCTACGAGCAGTACTTC. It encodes CASSKVACSSYEQYF.

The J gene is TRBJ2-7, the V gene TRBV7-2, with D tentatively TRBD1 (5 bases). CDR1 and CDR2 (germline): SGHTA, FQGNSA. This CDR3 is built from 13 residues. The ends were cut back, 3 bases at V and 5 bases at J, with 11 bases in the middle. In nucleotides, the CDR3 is TGTGCCAGCAGCTTGGGGCTAGGGCACGAGCAGTACTTC. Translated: CASSLGLGHEQYF.

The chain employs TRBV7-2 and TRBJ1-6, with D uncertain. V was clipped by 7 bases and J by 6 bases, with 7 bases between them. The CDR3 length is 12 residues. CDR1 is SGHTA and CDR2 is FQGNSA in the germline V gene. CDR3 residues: CASTLPNSPLHF. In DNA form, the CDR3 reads TGTGCCAGCACCCTTCCTAATTCACCCCTCCACTTT. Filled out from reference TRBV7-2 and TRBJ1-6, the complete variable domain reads GAGVSQSPSNKVTEKGKDVELRCDPISGHTALYWYRQSLGQGLEFLIYFQGNSAPDKSGLPSDRFSAERTGGSVSTLTIQRTQQEDSAVYLCASTLPNSPLHFGNGTRLTVT.

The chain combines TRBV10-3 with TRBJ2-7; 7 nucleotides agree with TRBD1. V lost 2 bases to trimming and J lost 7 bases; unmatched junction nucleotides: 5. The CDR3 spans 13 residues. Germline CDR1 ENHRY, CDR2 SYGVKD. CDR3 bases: TGTGCCATCAGTGAGGAGGGGGCCCGAGAGCAGTACTTC. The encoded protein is CAISEEGAREQYF.

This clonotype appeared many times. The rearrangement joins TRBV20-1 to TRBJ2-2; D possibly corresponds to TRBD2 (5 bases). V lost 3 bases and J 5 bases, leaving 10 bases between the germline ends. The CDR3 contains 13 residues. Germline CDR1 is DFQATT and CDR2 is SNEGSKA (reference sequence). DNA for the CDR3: TGCAGTGCTAGGGAACTAGTAACCGGGGAGCTGTTTTTT. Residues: CSARELVTGELFF.

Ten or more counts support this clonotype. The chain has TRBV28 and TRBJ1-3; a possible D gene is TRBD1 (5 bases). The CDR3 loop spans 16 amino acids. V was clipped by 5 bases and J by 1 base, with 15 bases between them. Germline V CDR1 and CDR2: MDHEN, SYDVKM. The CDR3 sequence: CASSPLKPGSGNTIYF. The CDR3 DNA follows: TGTGCCAGCAGTCCTCTTAAACCAGGGTCTGGAAACACCATATATTTT.

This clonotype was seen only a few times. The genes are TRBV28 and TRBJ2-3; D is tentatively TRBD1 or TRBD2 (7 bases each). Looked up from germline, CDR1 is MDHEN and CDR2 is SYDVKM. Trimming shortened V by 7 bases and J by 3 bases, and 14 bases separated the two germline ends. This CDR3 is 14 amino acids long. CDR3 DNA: TGTGCCAGCAATCGACAGGGACTAACAGATACGCAGTATTTT. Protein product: CASNRQGLTDTQYF. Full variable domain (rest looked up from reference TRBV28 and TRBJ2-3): DVKVTQSSRYLVKRTGEKVFLECVQDMDHENMFWYRQDPGLGLRLIYFSYDVKMKEKGDIPEGYSVSREKKERFSLILESASTNQTSMYLCASNRQGLTDTQYFGPGTRLTVL.

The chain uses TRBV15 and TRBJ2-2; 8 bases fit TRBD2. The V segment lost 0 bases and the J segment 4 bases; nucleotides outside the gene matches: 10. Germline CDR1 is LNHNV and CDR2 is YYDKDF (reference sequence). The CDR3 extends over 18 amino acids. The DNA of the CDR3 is TGTGCCACCAGCAGAGATTATTTCAGCGGGAGTAGCACCGGGGAGCTGTTTTTT. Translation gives CATSRDYFSGSSTGELFF.

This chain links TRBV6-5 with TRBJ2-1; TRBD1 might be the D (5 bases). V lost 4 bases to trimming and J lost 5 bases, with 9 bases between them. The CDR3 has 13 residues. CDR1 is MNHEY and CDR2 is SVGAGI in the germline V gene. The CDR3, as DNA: TGTGCCAGCAGTTCGGACATCGACAATGAGCAGTTCTTC. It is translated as CASSSDIDNEQFF.

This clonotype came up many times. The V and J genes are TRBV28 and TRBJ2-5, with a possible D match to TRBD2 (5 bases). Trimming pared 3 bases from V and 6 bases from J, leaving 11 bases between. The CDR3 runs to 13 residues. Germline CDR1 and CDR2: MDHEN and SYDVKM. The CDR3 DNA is TGTGCCAGCAGTTTCGTCGGGGTACAGACCCAGTACTTC. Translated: CASSFVGVQTQYF.

CDR3 loop: CASSSWTSGVETQYF. DNA for the CDR3: TGTGCCAGCAGTTCCTGGACTAGCGGGGTGGAGACCCAGTACTTC. The chain links TRBV12-3 or TRBV12-4 to TRBJ2-5; 12 bases are a match to TRBD2. V was pared by 4 bases and J by 5 bases, with 5 bases of the junction left unmatched. This CDR3 contains 15 residues.

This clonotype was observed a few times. CDR3 bases: TGTGCCAGCAGTCCGACCTCCCAGCGTCAGCCCCAGCATTTT. It codes for CASSPTSQRQPQHF. V usage is TRBV28 and J usage is TRBJ1-5, with D uncertain. CDR1 and CDR2 from the germline V gene are MDHEN and SYDVKM. Between the trimmed V and J ends, which lost 5 bases and 6 bases, there was a span of 14 bases. The CDR3 extends over 14 amino acids. Combining the CDR3 with reference TRBV28 and TRBJ1-5 gives the whole variable domain DVKVTQSSRYLVKRTGEKVFLECVQDMDHENMFWYRQDPGLGLRLIYFSYDVKMKEKGDIPEGYSVSREKKERFSLILESASTNQTSMYLCASSPTSQRQPQHFGDGTRLSIL.

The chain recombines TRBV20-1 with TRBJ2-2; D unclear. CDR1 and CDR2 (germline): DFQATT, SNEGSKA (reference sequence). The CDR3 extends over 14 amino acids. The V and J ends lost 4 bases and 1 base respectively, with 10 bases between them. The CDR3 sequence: CSAITKGNTGELFF. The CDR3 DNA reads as TGCAGTGCTATCACAAAAGGGAACACCGGGGAGCTGTTTTTT.

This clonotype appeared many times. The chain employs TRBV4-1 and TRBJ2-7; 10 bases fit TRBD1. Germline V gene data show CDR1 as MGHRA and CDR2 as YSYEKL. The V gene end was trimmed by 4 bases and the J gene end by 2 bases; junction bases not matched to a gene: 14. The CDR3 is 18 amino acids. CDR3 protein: CASSPSRDRGPLPYEQYF. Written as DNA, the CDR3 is TGCGCCAGCAGCCCTTCCCGGGACAGGGGCCCCCTCCCCTACGAGCAGTACTTC.

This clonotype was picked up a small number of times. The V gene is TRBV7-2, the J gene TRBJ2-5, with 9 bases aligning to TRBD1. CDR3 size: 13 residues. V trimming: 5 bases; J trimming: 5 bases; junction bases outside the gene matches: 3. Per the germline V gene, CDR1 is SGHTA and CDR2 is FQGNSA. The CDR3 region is CASSRGQGETQYF. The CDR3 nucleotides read TGTGCCAGCAGCCGAGGACAGGGGGAGACCCAGTACTTC.

The CDR3 sequence: CASSFVTDGYGYTF. The CDR3 DNA reads TGCGCCAGCAGCTTTGTGACGGACGGCTATGGCTACACCTTC. The chain is built from TRBV5-1 and TRBJ1-2; D uncertain. The CDR3 length is 14 residues. Deletions cut 2 bases from V and 4 bases from J, with 12 bases between. The germline V gene has CDR1 SGHRS and CDR2 YFSETQ.

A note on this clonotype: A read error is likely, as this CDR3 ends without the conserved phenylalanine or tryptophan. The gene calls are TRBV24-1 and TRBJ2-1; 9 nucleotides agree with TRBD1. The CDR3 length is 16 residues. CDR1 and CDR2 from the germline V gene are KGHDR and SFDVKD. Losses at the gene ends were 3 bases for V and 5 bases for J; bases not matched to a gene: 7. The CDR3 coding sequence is TGTGCCACCAGTGATCCCCGGGACAGGGTCCACAATGAGCAGTTCATC. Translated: CATSDPRDRVHNEQFI.